This T cell receptor (beta chain) was found in a study of cytomegalovirus exposure and HLA in healthy donors. 13 Jbeta primers and 60 Vbeta primers were used for the PCR. Using immunoSEQ multiplex PCR, the repertoire was profiled, and TCRdb retains in-frame clones only, with some absent. The sample holds some 100,000 clones, 60% to 80% seen once. This clone was recorded at least ten times. Sequencing used PBMCs. The sequence was collected from a woman between 18 and 29 years old in good health and CMV-seropositive.

CDR3 protein: CASSATKRDFSYEQYF. CDR3 in DNA: TGTGCCAGCAGCGCAACCAAGCGGGATTTTTCCTACGAGCAGTACTTC. The chain combines TRBV5-6 with TRBJ2-7; 7 bases fit TRBD2. The CDR3 consists of 16 residues. From germline, CDR1 is SGHDT and CDR2 YYEEEE. V was clipped by 4 bases and J by 1 base; unmatched bases: 11.